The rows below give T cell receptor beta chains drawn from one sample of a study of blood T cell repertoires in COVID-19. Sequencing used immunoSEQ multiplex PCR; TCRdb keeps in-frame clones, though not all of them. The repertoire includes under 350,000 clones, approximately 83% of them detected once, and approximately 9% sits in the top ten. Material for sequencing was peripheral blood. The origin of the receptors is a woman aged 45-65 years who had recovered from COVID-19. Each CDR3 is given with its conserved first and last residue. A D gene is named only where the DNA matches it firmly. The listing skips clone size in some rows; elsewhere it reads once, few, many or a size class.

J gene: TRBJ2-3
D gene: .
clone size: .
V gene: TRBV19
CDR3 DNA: TGTGCCAGTAGTGATGGGGGGAGCCTAGATACGCAGTATTTT
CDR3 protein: CASSDGGSLDTQYF

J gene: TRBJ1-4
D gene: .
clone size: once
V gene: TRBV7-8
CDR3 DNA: TGTGCCAGCAGCTTATATCAGGGCTTGGCTAATGAAAAACTGTTTTTT
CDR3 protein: CASSLYQGLANEKLFF

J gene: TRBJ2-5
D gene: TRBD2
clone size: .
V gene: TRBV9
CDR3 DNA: TGTGCCAGCAGCCCGGTGGGCGGGGGACAAGAGACCCAGTACTTC
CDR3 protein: CASSPVGGGQETQYF

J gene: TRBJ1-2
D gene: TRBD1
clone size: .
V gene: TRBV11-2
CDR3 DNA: TGTGCCAGCAGCTTGGGGGTACAGGGGGGCTATGGCTACACCTTC
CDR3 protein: CASSLGVQGGYGYTF

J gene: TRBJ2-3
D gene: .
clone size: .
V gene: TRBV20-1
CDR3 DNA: TGCAGTGCTAGACAACAAGATACGCAGTATTTT
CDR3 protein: CSARQQDTQYF

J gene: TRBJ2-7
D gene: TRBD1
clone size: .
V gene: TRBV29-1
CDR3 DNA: TGCAGCGTTGGGAGAGGGGGCGACGAGCAGTACTTC
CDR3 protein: CSVGRGGDEQYF

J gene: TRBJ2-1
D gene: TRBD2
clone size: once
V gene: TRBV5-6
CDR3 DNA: TGTGCCAGCAGCTTGGCGGGACTAAAGACCAATGAGCAGTTCTTC
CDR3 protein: CASSLAGLKTNEQFF

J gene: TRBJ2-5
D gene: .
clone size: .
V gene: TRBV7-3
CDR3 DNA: TGTGCCAGCAGCTTAGTCCCACAAGAGACCCAGTACTTC
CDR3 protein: CASSLVPQETQYF

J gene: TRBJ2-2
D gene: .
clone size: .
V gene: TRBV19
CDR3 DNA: TGTGCCAGTAGAACTCCGGGACACAACACCGGGGAGCTGTTTTTT
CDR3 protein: CASRTPGHNTGELFF

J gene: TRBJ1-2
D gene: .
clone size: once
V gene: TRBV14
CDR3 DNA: TGTGCCAGCAGCCAAGATAGAGTTTCTAGTTATGGCTACACCTTC
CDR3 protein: CASSQDRVSSYGYTF

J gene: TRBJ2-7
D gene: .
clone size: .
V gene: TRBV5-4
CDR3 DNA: TGTGCCAGCAGCTCTTGGGGGCGGACGGGCTACGAGCAGTACTTC
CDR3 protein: CASSSWGRTGYEQYF

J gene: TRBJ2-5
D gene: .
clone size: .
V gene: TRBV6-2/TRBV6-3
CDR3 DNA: TGTGCCAGCAGTCCACCTCCCAGTTTGACCCAGTACTTC
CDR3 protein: CASSPPPSLTQYF

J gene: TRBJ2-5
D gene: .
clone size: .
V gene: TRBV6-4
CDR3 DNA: TGTGCCAGCAGTGTTGAAGGAGGAGAGACCCAGTACTTC
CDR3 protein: CASSVEGGETQYF

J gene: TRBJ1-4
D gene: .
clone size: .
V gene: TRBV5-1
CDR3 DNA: TGCGCCAGCAGCCTGGCCGGGACAGAAAAACTGTTTTTT
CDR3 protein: CASSLAGTEKLFF

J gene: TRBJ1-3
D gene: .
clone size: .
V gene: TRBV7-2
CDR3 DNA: TGTGCCAGCAGCTTAGGCGGGGCCTCTGGAAACACCATATATTTT
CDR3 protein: CASSLGGASGNTIYF

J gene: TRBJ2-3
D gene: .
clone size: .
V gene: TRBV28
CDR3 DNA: TGTGCCAGCTCGGGAAGCACAGATACGCAGTATTTT
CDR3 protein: CASSGSTDTQYF

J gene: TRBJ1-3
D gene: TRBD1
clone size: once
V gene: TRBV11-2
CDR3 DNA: TGTGCCAGCAGCTTAGCTGCAGGGGGGACTGGAAACACCATATATTTT
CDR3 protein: CASSLAAGGTGNTIYF

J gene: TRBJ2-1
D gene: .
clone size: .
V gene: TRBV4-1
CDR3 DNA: TGCGCCAGCAGCGGGGCTTTTTCTAATGAGCAGTTCTTC
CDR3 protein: CASSGAFSNEQFF

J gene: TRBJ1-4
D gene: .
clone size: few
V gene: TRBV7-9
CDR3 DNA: TGTGCCAGCAGAAAGATGGGGGGTGAAAAACTGTTTTTT
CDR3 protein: CASRKMGGEKLFF

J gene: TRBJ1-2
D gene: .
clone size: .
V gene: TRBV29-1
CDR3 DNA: TGCAGCGTTGGGGGAGGCTATGGCTACACCTTC
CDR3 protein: CSVGGGYGYTF

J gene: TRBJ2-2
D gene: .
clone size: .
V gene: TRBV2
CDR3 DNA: TGTGCCAGCAGTATCCGACTAGTAGGCCGGGAGCTGTTTTTT
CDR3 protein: CASSIRLVGRELFF

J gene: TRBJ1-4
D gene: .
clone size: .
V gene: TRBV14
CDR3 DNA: TGTGCCAGCTCAACCCCGGAGATATTGGGTGAAAAACTGTTTTTT
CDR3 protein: CASSTPEILGEKLFF

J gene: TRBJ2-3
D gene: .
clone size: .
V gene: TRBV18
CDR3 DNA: TGTGCCAGCTCACCACAGTCGGGTCTAACTACAGATACGCAGTATTTT
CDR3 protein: CASSPQSGLTTDTQYF

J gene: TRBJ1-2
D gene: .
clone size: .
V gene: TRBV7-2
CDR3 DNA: TGTGCCAGCAGCTTAAGCACAGGCCGAGCTAACTATGGCTACACCTTC
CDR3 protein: CASSLSTGRANYGYTF

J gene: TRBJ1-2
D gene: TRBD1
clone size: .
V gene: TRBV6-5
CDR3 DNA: TGTGCCAGCAAGGATAGAGGGACAGGGCGCGGCTACACCTTC
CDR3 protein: CASKDRGTGRGYTF

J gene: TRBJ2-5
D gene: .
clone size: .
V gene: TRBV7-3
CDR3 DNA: TGTGCCAGCAGCTTAGACGGGGTGAGCGGAGAGACCCAGTACTTC
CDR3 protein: CASSLDGVSGETQYF

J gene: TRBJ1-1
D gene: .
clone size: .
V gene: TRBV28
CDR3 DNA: TGTGCCAGCAGAGACTCCTTGAACACTGAAGCTTTCTTT
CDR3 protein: CASRDSLNTEAFF

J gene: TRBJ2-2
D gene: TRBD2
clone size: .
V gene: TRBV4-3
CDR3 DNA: TGCGCCAGCAGCCAGGGACTAGCGGGGAACACCGGGGAGCTGTTTTTT
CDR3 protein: CASSQGLAGNTGELFF

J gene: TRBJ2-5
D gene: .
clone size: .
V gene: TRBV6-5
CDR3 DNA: TGTGCCAGCAGTACGACTTTTGGGTCTAAAGAGACCCAGTACTTC
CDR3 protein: CASSTTFGSKETQYF

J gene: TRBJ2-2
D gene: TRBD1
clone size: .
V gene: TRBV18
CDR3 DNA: TGTGCCAGCTCAGTGGAACAGGGGACGCTCACCGGGGAGCTGTTTTTT
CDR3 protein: CASSVEQGTLTGELFF

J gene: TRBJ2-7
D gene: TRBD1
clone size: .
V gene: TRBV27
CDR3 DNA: TGTGCCACCTTTTCCGGGACAGGCCCGTTTAGCTCCTACGAGCAGTACTTC
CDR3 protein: CATFSGTGPFSSYEQYF

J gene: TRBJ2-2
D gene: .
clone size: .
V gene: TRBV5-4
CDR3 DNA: TGTGCCAGCAGCTTGGGTTCCCTACCCCTCTCCGGGGAGCTGTTTTTT
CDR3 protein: CASSLGSLPLSGELFF

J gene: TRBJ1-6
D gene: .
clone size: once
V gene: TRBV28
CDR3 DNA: TGTGCCAGCAGTCCCGAGGGCAGGGGCTATAATTCACCCCTCCACTTT
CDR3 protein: CASSPEGRGYNSPLHF

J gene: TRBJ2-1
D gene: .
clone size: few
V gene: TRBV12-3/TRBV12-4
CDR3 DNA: TGTGCCAGCAGTTTAACCTCCGGGAATGAGCAGTTCTTC
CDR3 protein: CASSLTSGNEQFF

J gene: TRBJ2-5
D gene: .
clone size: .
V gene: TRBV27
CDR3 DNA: TGTGCCAGCAGTCCAAACCAAGAGACCCAGTACTTC
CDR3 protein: CASSPNQETQYF

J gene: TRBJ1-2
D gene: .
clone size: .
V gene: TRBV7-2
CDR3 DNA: TGTGCCAGCAGCTTAGCGCTTGGGGGCGGGAGGTATGGCTACACCTTC
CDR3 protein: CASSLALGGGRYGYTF

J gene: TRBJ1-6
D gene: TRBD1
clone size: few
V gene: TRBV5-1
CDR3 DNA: TGCGCCAGCAGCTTGACCGGGACAGCCAATTCACCCCTCCACTTT
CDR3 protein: CASSLTGTANSPLHF

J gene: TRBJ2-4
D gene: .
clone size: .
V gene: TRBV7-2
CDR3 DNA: TGTGCCAGCAGCTTAGGGGGCGGCACTTTAAACATTCAGTACTTC
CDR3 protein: CASSLGGGTLNIQYF

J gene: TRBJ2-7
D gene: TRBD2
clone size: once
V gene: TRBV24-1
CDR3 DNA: TGTGCCACCCGCGCCGCGGGGGGCGGGTACGAGCAGTACTTC
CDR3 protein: CATRAAGGGYEQYF

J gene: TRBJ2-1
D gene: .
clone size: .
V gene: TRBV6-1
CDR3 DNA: TGTGCCAGCAGTGATTTCGAACAGGTGATTTACAATGAGCAGTTCTTC
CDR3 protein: CASSDFEQVIYNEQFF

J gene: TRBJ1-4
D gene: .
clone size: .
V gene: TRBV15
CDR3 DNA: TGTGCCACCAGCAGAGATTACAGATCAACTAATGAAAAACTGTTTTTT
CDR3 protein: CATSRDYRSTNEKLFF

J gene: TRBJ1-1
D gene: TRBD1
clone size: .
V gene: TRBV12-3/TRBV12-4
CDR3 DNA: TGTGCCAGCACCCTACAGGGGGTTGCTGAAGCTTTCTTT
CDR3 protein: CASTLQGVAEAFF

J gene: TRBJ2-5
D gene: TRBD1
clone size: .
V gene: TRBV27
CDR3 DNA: TGTGCCAGCAGTTTACCGGGACAGGGACTGTACTTC
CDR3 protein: CASSLPGQGLYF

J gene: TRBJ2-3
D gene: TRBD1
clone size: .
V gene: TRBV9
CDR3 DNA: TGTGCCAGCAGCGACGACAGGGGGGGGACAGATACGCAGTATTTT
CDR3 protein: CASSDDRGGTDTQYF

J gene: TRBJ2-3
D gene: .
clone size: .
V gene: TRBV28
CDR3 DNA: TGTGCCAGCAGTTCACCAGCTACAGGGGGGGAATCAGATACGCAGTATTTT
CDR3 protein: CASSSPATGGESDTQYF

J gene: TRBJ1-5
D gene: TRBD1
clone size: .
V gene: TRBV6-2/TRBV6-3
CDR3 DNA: TGTGCCAGCACCCCCCTGGGACAGGGGGACGAGAAGCCCCAGCATTTT
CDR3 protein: CASTPLGQGDEKPQHF

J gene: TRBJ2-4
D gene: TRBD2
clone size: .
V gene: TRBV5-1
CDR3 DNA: TGCGCCAGCAGCTTGGAAGGAGCGGGGAAAAACATTCAGTACTTC
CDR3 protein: CASSLEGAGKNIQYF

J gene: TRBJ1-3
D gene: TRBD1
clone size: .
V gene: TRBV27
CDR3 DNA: TGTGCCAGCAGCCGACAGGGTAATTCCTTAAGCACCATATATTTT
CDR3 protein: CASSRQGNSLSTIYF

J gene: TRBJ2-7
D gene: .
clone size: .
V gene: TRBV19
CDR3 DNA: TGTGCCAGTAGTATCGGGGTCGAGCAGTACTTC
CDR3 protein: CASSIGVEQYF

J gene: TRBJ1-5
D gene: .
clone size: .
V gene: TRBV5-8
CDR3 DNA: TGTGCCAGCAGCTTCACTGGACACTACCGGGGCAATCAGCCCCAGCATTTT
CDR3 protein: CASSFTGHYRGNQPQHF

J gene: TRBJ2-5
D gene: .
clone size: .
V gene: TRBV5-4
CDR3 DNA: TGTGCCAGCAGCACCCCCCGGACAGCACAAGAGACCCAGTACTTC
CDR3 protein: CASSTPRTAQETQYF

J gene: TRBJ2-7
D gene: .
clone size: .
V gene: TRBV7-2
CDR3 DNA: TGTGCCAGCGCAAGAGGGGCAGGGGCAAAAGAGCAGTACTTC
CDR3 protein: CASARGAGAKEQYF

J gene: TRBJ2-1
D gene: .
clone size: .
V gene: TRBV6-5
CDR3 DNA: TGTGCCAGCAGTACGGGGGTCCCGAATGAGCAGTTCTTC
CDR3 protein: CASSTGVPNEQFF

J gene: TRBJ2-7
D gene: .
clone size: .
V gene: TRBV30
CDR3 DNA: TGTGCCTGGAGTGTATCTAGCGAGCAGTACTTC
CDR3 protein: CAWSVSSEQYF

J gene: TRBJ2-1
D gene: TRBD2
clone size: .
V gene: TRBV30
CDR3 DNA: TGTGCCTGGAGTGTACGGCTAGCGGGAGCGTACAATGAGCAGTTCTTC
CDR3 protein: CAWSVRLAGAYNEQFF

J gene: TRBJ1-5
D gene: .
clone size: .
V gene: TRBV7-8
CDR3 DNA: TGTGCCAGCAGCCTCCCGGGGATGGGGGGTCAGCCCCAGCATTTT
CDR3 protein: CASSLPGMGGQPQHF

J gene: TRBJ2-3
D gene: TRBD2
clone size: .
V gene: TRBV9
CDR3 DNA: TGTGCCAGCAGCGTAGCTGGTGGTACTAGCGGGGATACGCAGTATTTT
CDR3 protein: CASSVAGGTSGDTQYF

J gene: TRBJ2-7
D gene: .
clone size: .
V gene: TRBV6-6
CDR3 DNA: TGTGCCAGCAGTCTTACAGGTTACGAGCAGTACTTC
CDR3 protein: CASSLTGYEQYF

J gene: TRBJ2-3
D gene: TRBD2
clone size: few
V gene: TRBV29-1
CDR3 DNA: TGCAGCGTTGAAGCCCCTAGCGGGAGAGCAAGACCCACAGATACGCAGTATTTT
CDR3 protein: CSVEAPSGRARPTDTQYF